This TCR beta chain was documented in a study of cytomegalovirus exposure and HLA in healthy donors. The donors were part of the validation cohort of 120 subjects. That cohort was separate from the first cohort, which comprised about 670 subjects. Looked up from germline, CDR1 is SGHDN and CDR2 is FVKESK. CDR3 size: 15 residues. The V and J ends lost 0 bases and 6 bases, in that order; junction bases with no gene match: 6. A single count supports this clone. Its specificity is not known. Study-wide findings and caveats: Specific recognition of CMV antigens was confirmed in vitro for three chains (all CMV-associated). First-cohort TCR clusters were later found to tend to co-occur in the approximately 120 validation repertoires. The authors enumerated over 150 TCR beta chains as linked to cytomegalovirus.

Libraries were prepared by immunoSEQ multiplex PCR; TCRdb keeps only in-frame clonotypes and omits some of them. This sample has 110,000 to 150,000 clones; approximately 93% occur once, and the top ten carry about 0.7%. This TCR came from a man younger than 35 in good health and CMV-seronegative. The sequencing sample was made of PBMCs. The rearrangement links TRBV14 to TRBJ1-2; 8 bases are a match to TRBD1. DNA for the CDR3: TGTGCCAGCAGCCAAGATTGGGACAGGTGGGATGGCTACACCTTC. Protein product: CASSQDWDRWDGYTF.